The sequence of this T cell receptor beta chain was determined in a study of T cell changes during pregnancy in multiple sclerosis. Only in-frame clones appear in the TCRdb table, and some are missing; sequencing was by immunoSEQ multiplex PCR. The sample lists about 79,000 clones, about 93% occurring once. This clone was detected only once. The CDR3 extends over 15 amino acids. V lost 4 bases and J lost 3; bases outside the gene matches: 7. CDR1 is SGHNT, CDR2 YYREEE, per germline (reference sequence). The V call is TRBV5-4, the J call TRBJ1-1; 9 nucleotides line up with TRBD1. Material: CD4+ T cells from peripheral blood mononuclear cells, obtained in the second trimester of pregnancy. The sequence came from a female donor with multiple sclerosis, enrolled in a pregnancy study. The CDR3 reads CASSRIQGADTEAFF. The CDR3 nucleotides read TGTGCCAGCAGCCGTATACAGGGGGCGGACACTGAAGCTTTCTTT.